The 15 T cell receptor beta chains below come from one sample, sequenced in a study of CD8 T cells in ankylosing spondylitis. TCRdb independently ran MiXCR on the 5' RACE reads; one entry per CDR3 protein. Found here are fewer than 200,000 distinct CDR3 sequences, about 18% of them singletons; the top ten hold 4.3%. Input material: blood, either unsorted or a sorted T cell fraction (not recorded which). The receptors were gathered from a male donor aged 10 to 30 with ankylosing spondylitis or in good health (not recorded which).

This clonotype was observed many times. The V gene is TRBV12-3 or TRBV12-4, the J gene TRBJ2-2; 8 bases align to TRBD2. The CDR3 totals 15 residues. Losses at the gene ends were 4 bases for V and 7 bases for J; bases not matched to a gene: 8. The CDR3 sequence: CASSYGTRGNGELFF. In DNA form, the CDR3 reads TGTGCCAGCAGTTACGGGACTAGAGGGAACGGGGAGCTGTTTTTT.

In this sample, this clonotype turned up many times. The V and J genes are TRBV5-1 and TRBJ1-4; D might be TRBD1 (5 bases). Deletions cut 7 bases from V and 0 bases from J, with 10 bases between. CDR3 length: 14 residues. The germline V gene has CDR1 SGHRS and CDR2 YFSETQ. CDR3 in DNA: TGCGCCAGCCACGGGGGACCAACTAATGAAAAACTGTTTTTT. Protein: CASHGGPTNEKLFF.

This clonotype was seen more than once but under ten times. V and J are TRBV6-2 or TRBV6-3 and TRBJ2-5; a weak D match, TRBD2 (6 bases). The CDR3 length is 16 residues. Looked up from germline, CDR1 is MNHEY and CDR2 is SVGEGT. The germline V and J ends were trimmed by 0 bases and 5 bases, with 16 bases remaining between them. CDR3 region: CASSYSSGTTGETQYF. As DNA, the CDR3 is TGTGCCAGCAGTTACTCTAGCGGCACCACCGGGGAGACCCAGTACTTC.

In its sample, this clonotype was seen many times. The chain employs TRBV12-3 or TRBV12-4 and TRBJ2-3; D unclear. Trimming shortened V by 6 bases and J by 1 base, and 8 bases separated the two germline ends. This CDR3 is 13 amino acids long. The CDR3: CASRVTGTDTQYF. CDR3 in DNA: TGTGCCAGCAGGGTCACAGGCACAGATACGCAGTATTTT.

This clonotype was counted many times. CDR3 loop: CATRGLEGSPLHF. The CDR3 region has the DNA TGTGCCACAAGGGGCCTGGAGGGGTCACCCCTCCACTTT. J is TRBJ1-6 and V is TRBV15; maybe TRBD1 (5 bases). The V gene's germline CDR1 is LNHNV and CDR2 YYDKDF (reference sequence). V lost 9 bases and J 10 bases, leaving 16 bases between the germline ends. The CDR3 loop spans 13 amino acids.

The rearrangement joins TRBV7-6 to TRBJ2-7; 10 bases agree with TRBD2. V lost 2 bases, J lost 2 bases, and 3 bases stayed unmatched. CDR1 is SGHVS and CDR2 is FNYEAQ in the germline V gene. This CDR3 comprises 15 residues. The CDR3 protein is CASSLRAGGTYEQYV. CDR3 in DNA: TGTGCCAGCAGCTTAAGAGCGGGAGGGACCTACGAGCAGTACGTC.

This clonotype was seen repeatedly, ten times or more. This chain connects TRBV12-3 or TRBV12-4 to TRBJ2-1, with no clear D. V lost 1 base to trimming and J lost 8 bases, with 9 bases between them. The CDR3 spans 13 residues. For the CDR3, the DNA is TGTGCCAGCAGTTTAGGGGGTCGGGATGAGCAGTTCTTC. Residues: CASSLGGRDEQFF.

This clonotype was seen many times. The chain's CDR3 is CASSQVEGRNTEAFF. DNA for the CDR3: TGCGCCAGCAGCCAAGTGGAAGGCCGTAACACTGAAGCTTTCTTT. This rearrangement joins TRBV4-1 to TRBJ1-1; D is unresolved. This CDR3 is built from 15 residues. Germline-derived CDR1 and CDR2 are MGHRA and YSYEKL. Deletions cut 1 base from V and 2 bases from J, with 11 bases between.

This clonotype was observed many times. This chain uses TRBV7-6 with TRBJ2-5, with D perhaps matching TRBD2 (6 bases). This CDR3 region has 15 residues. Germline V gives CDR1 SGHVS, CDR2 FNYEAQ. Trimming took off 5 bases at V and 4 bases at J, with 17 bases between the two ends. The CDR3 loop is CASSTDVRGGETQYF. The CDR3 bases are TGTGCCAGCAGCACGGACGTTCGGGGAGGAGAGACCCAGTACTTC. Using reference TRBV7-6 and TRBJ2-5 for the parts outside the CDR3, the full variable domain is GAGVSQSPRYKVTKRGQDVALRCDPISGHVSLYWYRQALGQGPEFLTYFNYEAQQDKSGLPNDRFSAERPEGSISTLTIQRTEQRDSAMYRCASSTDVRGGETQYFGPGTRLLVL.

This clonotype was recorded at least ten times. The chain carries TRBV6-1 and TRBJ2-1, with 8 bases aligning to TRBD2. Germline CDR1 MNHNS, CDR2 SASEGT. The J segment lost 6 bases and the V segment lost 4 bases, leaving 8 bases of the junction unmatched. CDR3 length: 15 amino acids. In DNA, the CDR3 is TGTGCCAGCAGTGGCTGGAGCGGGAGTCCCAATGAGCAGTTCTTC. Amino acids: CASSGWSGSPNEQFF.

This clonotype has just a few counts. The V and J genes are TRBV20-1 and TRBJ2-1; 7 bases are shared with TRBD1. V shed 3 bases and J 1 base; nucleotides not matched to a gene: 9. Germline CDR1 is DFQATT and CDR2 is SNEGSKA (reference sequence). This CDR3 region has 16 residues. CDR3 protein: CSASRPGTASYNEQFF. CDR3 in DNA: TGCAGTGCTAGCCGACCCGGGACAGCTTCCTACAATGAGCAGTTCTTC.

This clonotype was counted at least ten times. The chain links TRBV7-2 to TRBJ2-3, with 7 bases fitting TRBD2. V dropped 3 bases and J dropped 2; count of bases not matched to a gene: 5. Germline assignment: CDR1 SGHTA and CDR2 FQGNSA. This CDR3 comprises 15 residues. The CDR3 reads CASSLAGVVTDTQYF. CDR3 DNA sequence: TGTGCCAGCAGCTTGGCGGGAGTTGTCACAGATACGCAGTATTTT.

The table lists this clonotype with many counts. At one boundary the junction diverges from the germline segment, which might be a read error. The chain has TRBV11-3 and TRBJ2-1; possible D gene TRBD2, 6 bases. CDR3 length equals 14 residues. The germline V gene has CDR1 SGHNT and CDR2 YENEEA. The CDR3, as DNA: TGTGCCAGCAGCCCACTAGCCTCCCACAAGGAGCAGTTCTTC. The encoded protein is CASSPLASHKEQFF.

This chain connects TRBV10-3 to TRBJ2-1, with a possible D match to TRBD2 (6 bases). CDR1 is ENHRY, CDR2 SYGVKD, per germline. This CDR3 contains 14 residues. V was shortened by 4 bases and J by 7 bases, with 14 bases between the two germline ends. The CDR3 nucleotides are TGTGCCATCAGTGTGGCCGGGAGTGAAAATGAGCAGTTCTTC. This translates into CAISVAGSENEQFF.

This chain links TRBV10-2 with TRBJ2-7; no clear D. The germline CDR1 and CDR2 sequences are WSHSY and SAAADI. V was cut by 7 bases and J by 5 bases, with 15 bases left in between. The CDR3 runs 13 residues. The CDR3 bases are TGCGCCAGCAACGGTCCCTCGGGTAACGAGCAGTACGTC. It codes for CASNGPSGNEQYV.